A single sample gave rise to the 17 T cell receptor beta chains below, sequenced in a study of cytomegalovirus exposure and HLA in healthy donors. The PCR had 60 Vbeta and 13 Jbeta primers. Repertoires were generated with immunoSEQ multiplex PCR, while TCRdb's copy carries only in-frame clones and drops some. The sample contains around 140,000 clones, approximately 84% of which appear only once. Sequenced input: PBMCs. Every receptor here comes from a man aged 25 to 45 in good health and CMV-seropositive.

This rearrangement joins TRBV15 to TRBJ1-6; TRBD1 matches at 8 bases. CDR3 size: 14 residues. Germline V gene lookup returns CDR1 LNHNV and CDR2 YYDKDF (reference sequence). V lost 3 bases and J lost 6; bases outside the gene matches: 1. This chain's CDR3 is CATSRDRANSPLHF. The CDR3 nucleotides are TGTGCCACCAGCAGGGACAGGGCTAATTCACCCCTCCACTTT.

The genes are TRBV4-1 and TRBJ2-5; the match to TRBD2 covers 10 bases. The junction had 7 bases not matched to a gene; V was cut back by 4 bases and J by 5 bases. The CDR3 consists of 15 residues. In germline, CDR1 is MGHRA, CDR2 YSYEKL. DNA for the CDR3: TGCGCCAGCAGCCCTTCTAGCGGGAGCGGGGAGACCCAGTACTTC. It translates to CASSPSSGSGETQYF.

In this sample, this clone turned up once. The chain couples TRBV6-5 to TRBJ2-5, with a weak D call TRBD2 (5 bases). The germline V gene has CDR1 MNHEY and CDR2 SVGAGI. This CDR3 region has 13 residues. V lost 11 bases to trimming and J lost 4 bases, with 17 bases between them. CDR3 amino acids: CACGRGYGETQYF. DNA for the CDR3: TGTGCCTGCGGGCGCGGTTACGGAGAGACCCAGTACTTC.

This chain joins TRBV18 and TRBJ1-1, with D unclear. Germline CDR1 KGHSH, CDR2 LQKENI. Trimming removed 6 bases at V and 6 bases at J, with 11 bases between. The length of the CDR3 is 12 residues. DNA for the CDR3: TGTGCCAGCTCTAATTTCCAGGCTGAAGCTTTCTTT. Translation: CASSNFQAEAFF.

The rearrangement links TRBV11-3 to TRBJ2-1; unclear D gene. Trimming took off 4 bases at V and 4 bases at J, with 14 bases between the two ends. Germline V lookup: CDR1 SGHNT, CDR2 YENEEA. This CDR3 spans 15 amino acids. The CDR3 sequence: CASSSDGVLYNEQFF. The CDR3 nucleotides read TGTGCCAGCAGCTCTGACGGAGTCCTATACAATGAGCAGTTCTTC.

The chain couples TRBV5-5 to TRBJ2-7, with 9 bases identical to TRBD1. Germline V lookup: CDR1 SGHKS, CDR2 YYEKEE (reference sequence). This CDR3 has 15 amino acids. J gave up 2 bases and V 0 bases, and 3 bases lay outside the gene matches. CDR3 protein: CASSLVQGAPYEQYF. In DNA form, the CDR3 reads TGTGCCAGCAGCTTGGTACAGGGGGCCCCCTACGAGCAGTACTTC.

The chain couples TRBV21-1 to TRBJ1-6; the table's D call TRBD1 went unverified against the DNA. TRBV21-1 is reported as a pseudogene. The CDR3 runs 17 residues. In nucleotides, the CDR3 is TGTGCCAGCAGCATCCACAGGGGGCGCGGGTATAATTCACCCCTCCACTTT. Translation: CASSIHRGRGYNSPLHF.

This clone was seen a single time. V and J are TRBV19 and TRBJ1-4, with 10 bases identical to TRBD1. CDR3 length equals 15 residues. V lost 4 bases to trimming and J lost 5 bases; unmatched junction nucleotides: 4. CDR1 and CDR2 (germline): LNHDA, SQIVND (reference sequence). The chain's CDR3 is CASSRTGGRNEKLFF. DNA of the CDR3: TGTGCCAGTAGTAGGACAGGGGGTAGAAATGAAAAACTGTTTTTT.

CDR3 sequence: CASSLQAKQETQYF. The CDR3 region has the DNA TGTGCCAGCAGCTTACAGGCCAAGCAAGAGACCCAGTACTTC. The chain joins TRBV5-4 to TRBJ2-5; TRBD1 is a possible D gene (5 bases). CDR1 and CDR2 (germline): SGHNT, YYREEE (reference sequence). Trimming left V 2 bases short and J 2 bases short, with 10 bases between. The CDR3 runs 14 residues.

The CDR3 reads CASSFSEVTDTQYF. The CDR3 DNA follows: TGTGCCAGCAGTTTCTCAGAGGTCACAGATACGCAGTATTTT. The chain joins TRBV27 to TRBJ2-3; no clear D gene. Between the trimmed V and J ends, which lost 3 bases and 2 bases, there was a span of 9 bases. From germline, CDR1 is MNHEY and CDR2 SMNVEV (reference sequence). The CDR3 is made up of 14 amino acids.

The rearrangement uses TRBV9 and TRBJ2-5; D remains unclear. Germline lookup yields CDR1 SGDLS and CDR2 YYNGEE. CDR3 length equals 15 residues. Trimming took off 5 bases at V and 5 bases at J, with 19 bases between the two ends. The CDR3 reads CASSSTPLPEETQYF. The CDR3 region has the DNA TGTGCCAGCAGTAGTACCCCATTACCTGAGGAGACCCAGTACTTC.

The V gene is TRBV6-6, the J gene TRBJ2-7; 9 nucleotides line up with TRBD1. Looked up from germline, CDR1 is MNHNY and CDR2 is SVGAGI (reference sequence). The CDR3 spans 15 residues. The V segment lost 5 bases and the J segment 1 base; nucleotides outside the gene matches: 6. The CDR3 coding sequence is TGTGCCAGCAGTCCTGGGACAGGGACGTCCTACGAGCAGTACTTC. This encodes CASSPGTGTSYEQYF.

V and J are TRBV6-6 and TRBJ1-4, with D perhaps TRBD1 (5 bases). Germline values: CDR1 MNHNY, CDR2 SVGAGI (reference sequence). This CDR3 has 14 amino acids. Trimming took off 3 bases at V and 7 bases at J, with 12 bases between the two ends. CDR3 loop: CASSYEYTGEKLFF. The CDR3 DNA reads TGTGCCAGCAGTTATGAGTATACAGGTGAAAAACTGTTTTTT.

The rearrangement links TRBV6-4 to TRBJ2-1; D is ambiguous. Trimming took 4 bases from V and 9 from J, leaving 10 bases between them. The CDR3 extends over 12 amino acids. Germline assignment: CDR1 MRHNA and CDR2 SNTAGT. The DNA of the CDR3 is TGTGCCAGCAGTGTTGACTCGGGTGAGCAGTTCTTC. Its protein is CASSVDSGEQFF.

This sequence joins TRBV28 and TRBJ2-3; D might be TRBD1 (5 bases). V lost 6 bases and J lost 0, with 13 bases in between. Germline CDR1 MDHEN, CDR2 SYDVKM. CDR3 length equals 15 residues. The CDR3 DNA reads TGTGCCAGCAGAAAGACAGTGACTAGCACAGATACGCAGTATTTT. Encoded protein: CASRKTVTSTDTQYF.

The chain carries TRBV6-1 and TRBJ1-6; no reliable D call. The germline V gene has CDR1 MNHNS and CDR2 SASEGT. The V and J ends lost 2 bases and 9 bases respectively, with 11 bases between them. The CDR3 is 14 residues long. CDR3 amino acids: CASSEPGMISPLHF. The CDR3 bases are TGTGCCAGCAGTGAACCGGGTATGATTTCACCCCTCCACTTT.

The chain uses TRBV29-1 and TRBJ1-4; a possible D gene is TRBD1 (6 bases). The CDR3 covers 16 residues. The germline V gene has CDR1 SQVTM and CDR2 ANQGSEA. The V end lost 7 bases, the J end lost 5 bases, and 23 bases lay between the germline ends. For the CDR3, the DNA is TGCAGCGCTGCACTTAGGCTACAGGGTCTAAATGAAAAACTGTTTTTT. It yields the protein CSAALRLQGLNEKLFF.